The 10 T cell receptor beta chains given below trace back to one sample, sequenced in a study of regulatory T cells in long-lasting Graves disease. To make TCR beta libraries, researchers used iRepertoire HTBI primers and Arm-PCR of CDR3 regions. TCRdb used MiXCR to reprocess the multiplex PCR reads, holding one entry per CDR3 protein. The data contain roughly 400,000 distinct CDR3 sequences, around 23% of them singletons. Documented time point: persistent/refractory GD, antithyroid drugs over 5 years with positive TRAb. The authors made the TCR library using RNA they extracted from PBMCs. Here the sequenced sample was peripheral blood mononuclear cells (PBMCs), taken when the disease was refractory, from a patient treated with antithyroid drugs. These receptors came from a female donor with Graves disease.

This clonotype was picked up many times. The genes are TRBV6-1 and TRBJ2-7; D not resolved. V lost 4 bases to trimming and J lost 6 bases, with 13 bases between them. Germline-derived CDR1 and CDR2 are MNHNS and SASEGT. This CDR3 spans 13 amino acids. For the CDR3, the DNA is TGTGCCAGCAGTGTACAGCCGGTGGGCGAGCAGTACTTC. It specifies CASSVQPVGEQYF.

Only a few counts were recorded for this clonotype. The gene calls are TRBV20-1 and TRBJ2-4; a possible D gene is TRBD1 (8 bases). Germline lookup yields CDR1 DFQATT and CDR2 SNEGSKA (reference sequence). The CDR3 has 16 residues. Trimming removed 5 bases from V and 6 bases from J, with 23 bases in between. CDR3 DNA sequence: TGCAGTGCTCCCGCGGTTGACGGGGGGACAGGAAACATTCAGTACTTC. Translated, it gives CSAPAVDGGTGNIQYF.

This clonotype was counted ten times or more. The V call is TRBV5-1, the J call TRBJ2-2, with D uncertain. Germline loops: CDR1 SGHRS, CDR2 YFSETQ. Trimming left V 4 bases short and J 0 bases short, with 13 bases between. The CDR3 totals 16 residues. The CDR3 sequence is CASSPSTNANTGELFF. In DNA form, the CDR3 reads TGCGCCAGCAGCCCTTCGACAAACGCGAACACCGGGGAGCTGTTTTTT.

This clonotype came up many times. The J gene is TRBJ2-5, the V gene TRBV28, with 8 bases matching TRBD1. J lost 4 bases, V lost 6 bases, and 10 bases had no gene match. CDR1 and CDR2 from the germline V gene are MDHEN and SYDVKM. The CDR3 is 15 amino acids. The CDR3 DNA reads as TGTGCCAGCAGCACAGGACAGGGAGGACTAGAGACCCAGTACTTC. Translation gives CASSTGQGGLETQYF.

The V call is TRBV7-8, the J call TRBJ2-1; D is perhaps TRBD2 (5 bases). V lost 6 bases and J lost 5, with 17 bases in between. The CDR3 is made up of 15 amino acids. From germline, CDR1 is SGHVS and CDR2 FQNEAQ. The CDR3 bases are TGTGCCAGCAGGCTAACGTGGGCCGGGAACAATGAGCAGTTCTTC. Its protein product is CASRLTWAGNNEQFF.

Ten or more counts support this clonotype. The CDR3: CASSSAGAGSGYTF. CDR3 coding DNA: TGTGCCAGTAGTTCCGCAGGGGCTGGGTCTGGCTACACCTTC. The chain recombines TRBV19 with TRBJ1-2, with D possibly being TRBD1 (6 bases). V lost 5 bases, J lost 7 bases, and 17 bases lay in between. Looked up from germline, CDR1 is LNHDA and CDR2 is SQIVND (reference sequence). The CDR3 is 14 residues long.

This clonotype occurred many times. The chain combines TRBV7-9 with TRBJ1-2; unclear D gene. V was pared by 5 bases and J by 5 bases, with 12 bases between. The CDR3 loop spans 13 amino acids. Germline V CDR1 and CDR2: SEHNR, FQNEAQ (reference sequence). CDR3 nucleotides: TGTGCCAGCAGCGACCAGGCAAAATATGGCTACACCTTC. Translating it yields CASSDQAKYGYTF.

V usage is TRBV5-4 and J usage is TRBJ1-1; maybe TRBD1 (6 bases). The CDR3 runs 13 residues. With 6 bases removed from V and 1 base from J, the gap between germline ends came to 10 bases. Germline assignment: CDR1 SGHNT and CDR2 YYREEE (reference sequence). The CDR3 loop is CASTKGGNTEAFF. The CDR3 DNA reads TGTGCCAGCACCAAGGGGGGGAACACTGAAGCTTTCTTT.

There are many counts of this clonotype. V is TRBV11-2 and J is TRBJ2-5, with unresolved D. The CDR3 has 13 residues. Deletions cut 3 bases from V and 5 bases from J, with 10 bases between. The germline gives CDR1 SGHAT, CDR2 FQNNGV. CDR3 sequence: CASSLFSSETQYF. Written as DNA, the CDR3 is TGTGCCAGCAGCTTGTTTTCTAGTGAGACCCAGTACTTC.

This clonotype was observed many times. The chain has TRBV12-3 or TRBV12-4 and TRBJ1-1; D possibly corresponds to TRBD1 (6 bases). Between the trimmed V and J ends, which lost 6 bases and 11 bases, there was a span of 16 bases. The CDR3 has 12 amino acids. CDR3 loop: CASSSPGQWAFF. DNA of the CDR3: TGTGCCAGCAGCTCACCGGGACAATGGGCTTTCTTT.